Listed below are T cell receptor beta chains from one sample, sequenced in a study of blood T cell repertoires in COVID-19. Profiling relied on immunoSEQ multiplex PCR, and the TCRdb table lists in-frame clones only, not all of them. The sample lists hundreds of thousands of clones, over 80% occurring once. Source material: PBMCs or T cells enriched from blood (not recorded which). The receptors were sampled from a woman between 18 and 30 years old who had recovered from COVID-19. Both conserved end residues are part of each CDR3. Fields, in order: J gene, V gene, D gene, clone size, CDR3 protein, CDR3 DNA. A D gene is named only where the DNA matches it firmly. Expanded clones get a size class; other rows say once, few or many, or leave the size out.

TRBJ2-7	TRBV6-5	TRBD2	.	CASSLVAGDYEQYF	TGTGCCAGCAGCTTAGTAGCGGGGGACTACGAGCAGTACTTC
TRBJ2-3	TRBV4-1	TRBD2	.	CASSQVSGSIHTQYF	TGCGCCAGCAGCCAAGTCAGCGGGAGTATCCATACGCAGTATTTT
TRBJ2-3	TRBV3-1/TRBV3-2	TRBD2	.	CASSRSGRGGTDTQYF	TGTGCCAGCAGCCGTAGCGGGAGGGGGGGCACAGATACGCAGTATTTT
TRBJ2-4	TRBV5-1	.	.	CASSLGQVGNIQYF	TGCGCCAGCAGCTTGGGTCAGGTTGGGAACATTCAGTACTTC
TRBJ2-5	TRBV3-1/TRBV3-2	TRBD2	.	CASSQDTSGPRLETQYF	TGTGCCAGCAGCCAAGACACTAGCGGACCCAGGCTAGAGACCCAGTACTTC
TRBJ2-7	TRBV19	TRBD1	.	CASSLDRERVYEQYF	TGTGCCAGTAGTTTAGACAGGGAACGGGTCTACGAGCAGTACTTC
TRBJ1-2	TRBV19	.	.	CASSIDWGQNYGYTF	TGTGCCAGTAGTATAGACTGGGGACAAAACTATGGCTACACCTTC
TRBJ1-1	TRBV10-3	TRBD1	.	CAISPGGHVEAFF	TGTGCCATCAGTCCAGGGGGGCATGTTGAAGCTTTCTTT
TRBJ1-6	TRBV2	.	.	CASSVRRSSYNSPLHF	TGTGCCAGCAGTGTTAGGAGAAGCTCCTATAATTCACCCCTCCACTTT
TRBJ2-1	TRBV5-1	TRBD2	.	CASSPFGLAGENNEQFF	TGCGCCAGCAGCCCGTTCGGACTAGCGGGAGAGAACAATGAGCAGTTCTTC
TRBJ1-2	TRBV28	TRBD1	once	CASSRQGRGYTF	TGTGCCAGCAGTCGACAGGGTCGCGGCTACACCTTC
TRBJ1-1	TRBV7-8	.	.	CASSLEAGFTEAFF	TGTGCCAGCAGCTTAGAGGCAGGTTTCACTGAAGCTTTCTTT
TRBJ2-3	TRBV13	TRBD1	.	CASATRTGDFTDTQYF	TGTGCCAGCGCTACACGGACAGGGGATTTCACAGATACGCAGTATTTT
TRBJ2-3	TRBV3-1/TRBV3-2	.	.	CASSQDRNCTLITDTQYF	TGTGCCAGCAGCCAAGATAGAAATTGTACCTTAATCACAGATACGCAGTATTTT
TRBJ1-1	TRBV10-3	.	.	CAISEFVGGTEAFF	TGTGCCATCAGTGAATTCGTGGGGGGGACTGAAGCTTTCTTT
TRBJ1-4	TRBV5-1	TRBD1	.	CASSLARTGHEKLFF	TGCGCCAGCAGCTTGGCACGGACAGGGCATGAAAAACTGTTTTTT
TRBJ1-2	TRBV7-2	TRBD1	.	CASSSKTGAVGGYTF	TGTGCCAGCAGCTCTAAGACAGGGGCTGTAGGAGGCTACACCTTC
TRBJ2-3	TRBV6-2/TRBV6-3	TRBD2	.	CASSYLRGGLGTQYF	TGTGCCAGCAGTTACTTGCGGGGGGGGCTGGGTACGCAGTATTTT
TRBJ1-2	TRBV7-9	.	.	CASSLAGAQNTDGYTF	TGTGCCAGCAGCTTAGCAGGGGCCCAAAATACTGACGGCTACACCTTC
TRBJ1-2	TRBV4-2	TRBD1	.	CASSQVGTGRGYGYTF	TGTGCCAGCAGCCAAGTCGGGACAGGCAGAGGCTATGGCTACACCTTC
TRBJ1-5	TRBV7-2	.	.	CASSFGQGIGNQPQHF	TGTGCCAGCAGCTTCGGGCAGGGGATTGGGAATCAGCCCCAGCATTTT
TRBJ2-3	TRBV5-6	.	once	CASSLVGYGTDTQYF	TGTGCCAGCAGCTTGGTCGGTTATGGCACAGATACGCAGTATTTT
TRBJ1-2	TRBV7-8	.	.	CASSTPGLSNYGYTF	TGTGCCAGCAGCACCCCAGGGCTGTCTAACTATGGCTACACCTTC
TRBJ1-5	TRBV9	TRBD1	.	CASSQGQGEGQPQHF	TGTGCCAGCAGCCAAGGACAGGGGGAAGGTCAGCCCCAGCATTTT
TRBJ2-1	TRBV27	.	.	CASSGGGPPYNEQFF	TGTGCCAGCAGCGGTGGGGGCCCCCCCTACAATGAGCAGTTCTTC
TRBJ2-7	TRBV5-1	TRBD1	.	CASSGWDRAKEQYF	TGCGCCAGCAGCGGATGGGACAGGGCCAAAGAGCAGTACTTC
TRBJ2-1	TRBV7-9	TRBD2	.	CASSLTGRASNEQFF	TGTGCCAGCAGCTTAACGGGGAGGGCCTCCAATGAGCAGTTCTTC
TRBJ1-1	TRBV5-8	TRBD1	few	CASSLGWQGAGLNTEAFF	TGTGCCAGCAGCTTGGGATGGCAGGGGGCAGGTTTGAACACTGAAGCTTTCTTT
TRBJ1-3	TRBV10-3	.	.	CAISAIQQGSSGNTIYF	TGTGCCATCAGTGCGATACAACAGGGAAGCTCTGGAAACACCATATATTTT
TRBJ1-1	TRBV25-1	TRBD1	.	CASSGDRGAFF	TGTGCCAGCAGTGGGGACAGGGGGGCTTTCTTT
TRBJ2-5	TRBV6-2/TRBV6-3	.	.	CASSYPPTGWDFQETQYF	TGTGCCAGCAGTTACCCTCCAACAGGGTGGGATTTCCAAGAGACCCAGTACTTC
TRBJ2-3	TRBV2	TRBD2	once	CASSRMAGGPDTQYF	TGTGCCAGCAGCCGGATGGCGGGGGGGCCCGATACGCAGTATTTT
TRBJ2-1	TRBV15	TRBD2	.	CATSRGTSGNEQFF	TGTGCCACCAGCAGAGGGACTAGCGGGAATGAGCAGTTCTTC
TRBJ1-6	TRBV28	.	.	CASSFYGVGNSPLHF	TGTGCCAGCAGTTTTTACGGGGTTGGGAATTCACCCCTCCACTTT
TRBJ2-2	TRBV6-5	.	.	CASSYTLPGTGELFF	TGTGCCAGCAGTTATACCCTGCCGGGCACCGGGGAGCTGTTTTTT
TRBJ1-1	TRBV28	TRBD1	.	CASSTTGGLMNTEAFF	TGTGCCAGCAGTACTACAGGGGGCTTAATGAACACTGAAGCTTTCTTT
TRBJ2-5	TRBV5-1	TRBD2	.	CASSPGGLQETQYF	TGCGCCAGCAGCCCGGGGGGGCTGCAAGAGACCCAGTACTTC
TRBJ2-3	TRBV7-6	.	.	CASSLTASSTDTQYF	TGTGCCAGCAGCTTAACTGCTTCTAGCACAGATACGCAGTATTTT
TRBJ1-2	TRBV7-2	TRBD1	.	CASSLAQWGQGFFYGYTF	TGTGCCAGCAGCTTAGCTCAATGGGGACAGGGTTTTTTCTATGGCTACACCTTC
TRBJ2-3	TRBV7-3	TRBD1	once	CASSLNGQGIDTQYF	TGTGCCAGCAGCTTAAACGGACAGGGGATAGATACGCAGTATTTT
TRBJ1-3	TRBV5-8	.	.	CASTPMRSGNTIYF	TGTGCCAGCACCCCAATGCGCTCTGGAAACACCATATATTTT
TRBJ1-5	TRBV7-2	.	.	CASGQGLGQPQHF	TGTGCCAGCGGGCAGGGACTCGGGCAGCCCCAGCATTTT
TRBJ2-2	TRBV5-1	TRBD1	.	CASSWGTGNTGELFF	TGCGCCAGCAGCTGGGGGACAGGGAACACCGGGGAGCTGTTTTTT
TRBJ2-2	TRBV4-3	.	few	CASSQDHYRSGELFF	TGCGCCAGCAGCCAAGATCATTACCGGTCCGGGGAGCTGTTTTTT
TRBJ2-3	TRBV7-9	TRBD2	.	CASSLDTSGGIDTQYF	TGTGCCAGCAGCTTAGACACTAGCGGGGGGATAGATACGCAGTATTTT
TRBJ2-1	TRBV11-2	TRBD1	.	CASLRDLDRIHNEQFF	TGTGCCAGCCTACGCGACTTGGACAGGATCCACAATGAGCAGTTCTTC
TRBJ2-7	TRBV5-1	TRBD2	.	CASSLVAGGSYEQYF	TGCGCCAGCAGCTTAGTAGCGGGGGGGTCCTACGAGCAGTACTTC
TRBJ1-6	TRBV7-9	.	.	CASSLIWESPLHF	TGTGCCAGCAGCTTAATTTGGGAGTCACCCCTCCACTTT
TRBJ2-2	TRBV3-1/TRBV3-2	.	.	CASSPRNTGELFF	TGTGCCAGCAGCCCTCGGAACACCGGGGAGCTGTTTTTT
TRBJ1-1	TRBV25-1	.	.	CASSPQGRGRIEAFF	TGTGCCAGCAGTCCCCAGGGCAGGGGAAGGATTGAAGCTTTCTTT
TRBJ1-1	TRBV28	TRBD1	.	CASDPGTGHTEAFF	TGTGCCAGCGACCCCGGGACAGGGCACACTGAAGCTTTCTTT
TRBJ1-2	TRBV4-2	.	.	CASSRNRLRDDYGYTF	TGTGCCAGCAGCCGGAATCGCCTCAGGGATGACTATGGCTACACCTTC
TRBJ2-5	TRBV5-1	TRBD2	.	CASSTPLAGYQETQYF	TGCGCCAGCAGCACTCCTCTAGCGGGGTACCAAGAGACCCAGTACTTC
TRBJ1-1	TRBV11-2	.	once	CASSSTTGDAAGNTEAFF	TGTGCCAGCAGCTCAACGACAGGAGACGCCGCCGGCAACACTGAAGCTTTCTTT
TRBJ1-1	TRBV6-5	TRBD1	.	CATGPTGWTEAFF	TGTGCCACCGGCCCGACAGGGTGGACTGAAGCTTTCTTT